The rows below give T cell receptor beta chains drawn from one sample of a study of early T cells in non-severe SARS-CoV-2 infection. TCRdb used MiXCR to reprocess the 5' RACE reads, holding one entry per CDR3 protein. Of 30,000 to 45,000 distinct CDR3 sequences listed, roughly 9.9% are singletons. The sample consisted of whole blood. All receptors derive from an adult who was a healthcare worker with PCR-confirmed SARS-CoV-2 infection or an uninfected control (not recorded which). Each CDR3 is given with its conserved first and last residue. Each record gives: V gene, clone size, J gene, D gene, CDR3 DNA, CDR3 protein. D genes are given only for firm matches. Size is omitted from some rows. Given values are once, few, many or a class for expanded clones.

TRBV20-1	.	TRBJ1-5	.	TGCAGTGCTAGAGAACGCAGACAGAATAGCAATCAGCCCCAGCATTTT	CSARERRQNSNQPQHF
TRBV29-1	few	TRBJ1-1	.	TGCAGCGTTGGGGTAGATAACACTGAAGCTTTCTTT	CSVGVDNTEAFF
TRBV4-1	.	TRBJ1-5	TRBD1	TGCGCCAGCAGCCAAGAGTACAGGGGAAGACAGCCCCAGCATTTT	CASSQEYRGRQPQHF
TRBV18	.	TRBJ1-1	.	TGTGCCAGCTCCACGTCTGTTTTGGACACTGAAGCTTTCTTT	CASSTSVLDTEAFF
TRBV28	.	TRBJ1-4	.	TGTGCCAGCAGTTTTACAGGGACCCTTGGGGAAAAACTGTTTTTT	CASSFTGTLGEKLFF
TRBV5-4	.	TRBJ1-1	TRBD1	TGTGCCAGCAGCGGGTACAGGGGGCAGAACACTGAAGCTTTCTTT	CASSGYRGQNTEAFF
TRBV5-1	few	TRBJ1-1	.	TGCGCCAGCAGCAACACAGGGAACACTGAAGCTTTCTTT	CASSNTGNTEAFF
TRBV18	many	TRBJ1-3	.	TGTGCCAGCCTCACCACGGGTTCAGGAAACACCATATATTTT	CASLTTGSGNTIYF
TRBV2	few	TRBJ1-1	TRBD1	TGTGCCAGCAGTGAGACGGGACAGTTCAACACTGAAGCTTTCTTT	CASSETGQFNTEAFF
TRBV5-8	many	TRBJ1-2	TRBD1	TGTGCCAGCAGCTTGTACCGGACAGGGCGGGTTGCTAACTATGGCTACACCTTC	CASSLYRTGRVANYGYTF
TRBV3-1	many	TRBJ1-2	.	TGTGCCAGCAGCCAAAGAGCTAACTATGGCTACACCTTC	CASSQRANYGYTF
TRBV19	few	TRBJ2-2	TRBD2	TGTGCCAGTAGTATTCGTCTACCAATAGCGGGGGTATCGAACACCGGGGAGCTGTTTTTT	CASSIRLPIAGVSNTGELFF
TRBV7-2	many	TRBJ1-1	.	TGTGCCAGCAGCTCCTCGGCGGAGACTGAAGCTTTCTTT	CASSSSAETEAFF
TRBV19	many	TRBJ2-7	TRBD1	TGTGCCAGTAGTTCGACAGGGGGCCGGAACGAGCAGTACTTC	CASSSTGGRNEQYF
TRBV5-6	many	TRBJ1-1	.	TGTGCCAGCAGCGGCGGAGTGAACACTGAAGCTTTCTTT	CASSGGVNTEAFF
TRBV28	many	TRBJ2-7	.	TGTGCCAGCACCCTGGGGGTATCGCTGGGCGAGCAGTACTTC	CASTLGVSLGEQYF
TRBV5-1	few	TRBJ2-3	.	TGCGCCAGCAGCCCAGGAATCGGATTCACAGATACGCAGTATTTT	CASSPGIGFTDTQYF
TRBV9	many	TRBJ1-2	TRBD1	TGTGCCAGCAGCCGGGACAGGGAGGCCTACACCTTC	CASSRDREAYTF
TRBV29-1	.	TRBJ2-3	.	TGCAGCGTTGAAAATAGGGGAACAGATACGCAGTATTTT	CSVENRGTDTQYF
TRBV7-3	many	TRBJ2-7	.	TGTGCCAGCAGCTCAAGTGCGGCTGACGAGCAGTACTTC	CASSSSAADEQYF
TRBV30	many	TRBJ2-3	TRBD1	TGTGCCTGGAGTAAAGACAGGGCAAGCACAGATACGCAGTATTTT	CAWSKDRASTDTQYF
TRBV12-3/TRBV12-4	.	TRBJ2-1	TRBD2	TGTGCCAGCAGCACCCGGAGCGGGACCTACAATGAGCAGTTCTTC	CASSTRSGTYNEQFF
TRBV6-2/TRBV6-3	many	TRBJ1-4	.	TGTGCCAGCGGGGCGACGGCAACTAATGAAAAACTGTTTTTT	CASGATATNEKLFF
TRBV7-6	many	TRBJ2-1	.	TGTGCCAGCAGCTTAGGTCAGGAGCAGTTCTTC	CASSLGQEQFF
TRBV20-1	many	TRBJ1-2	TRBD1	TGCAGTGCCGGGACAGGGGGGACGATGGGCTACACCTTC	CSAGTGGTMGYTF
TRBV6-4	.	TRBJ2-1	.	TGTGCCAGCAGTGAGGAGGGCCCAAGTCATGAGCAGTTCTTC	CASSEEGPSHEQFF
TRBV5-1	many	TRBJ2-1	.	TGCGCCAGCAGCTCAGGACCGACAAACAATGAGCAGTTCTTC	CASSSGPTNNEQFF